This is a list of T cell receptor beta chains from one sample in a study of identifying expanded T cells in peripheral blood. Assay: immunoSEQ multiplex PCR; the TCRdb copy retains only in-frame clones and omits some. Of around 95,000 clones in the sample, around nine tenths are singletons; the top ten hold 5.5%. Input material: blood. The receptors here all came from a person aged 18 to 75 in good health. The CDR3 runs from the conserved cysteine through the conserved F or W. D genes are given only for firm matches. The size entry is marked missing in some rows and otherwise reads once, few, many or a size class.

J | D | V | size | DNA | CDR3
TRBJ2-4 | . | TRBV2 | . | TGTGCCAGCAGTGACACCGGGGTGGGGGGACGGATTCAGTACTTC | CASSDTGVGGRIQYF
TRBJ1-3 | . | TRBV5-1 | . | TGCGCCAGCAGCTTGCCCGGGGGCGAGGGAAACACCATATATTTT | CASSLPGGEGNTIYF
TRBJ2-1 | . | TRBV4-1 | . | TGCGCCAGCAGCCAACCCGGAGGGGTTTCCTACAATGAGCAGTTCTTC | CASSQPGGVSYNEQFF
TRBJ1-1 | . | TRBV27 | once | TGTGCCAGCAGTTTGGAGTACTCCCCGAGACAGAACACTGAAGCTTTCTTT | CASSLEYSPRQNTEAFF
TRBJ2-7 | . | TRBV7-9 | once | TGTGCCAGCAGCCCCGTTGAGGGGGGACCCTCATTTAGGTACGAGCAGTACTTC | CASSPVEGGPSFRYEQYF
TRBJ1-2 | . | TRBV5-1 | . | TGCGCCAGCAGCTTGGACGGGTTTAACTATGGCTACACCTTC | CASSLDGFNYGYTF
TRBJ1-2 | . | TRBV4-1 | . | TGCGCCAGCAGCCAACCCCCCGGGGGAAGGAACTATGGCTACACCTTC | CASSQPPGGRNYGYTF
TRBJ2-1 | . | TRBV5-4 | . | TGTGCCAGCAGCCTGACGCCCACTGGACCCAATGAGCAGTTCTTC | CASSLTPTGPNEQFF
TRBJ2-1 | . | TRBV14 | . | TGTGCCAGCAGCCAAGTTTTCAATGAGCAGTTCTTC | CASSQVFNEQFF
TRBJ2-1 | TRBD2 | TRBV5-1 | . | TGCGCCAGCAGCTTGGGACTAGCGGGAGTTGCTGAGCAGTTCTTC | CASSLGLAGVAEQFF
TRBJ1-5 | . | TRBV6-1 | few | TGTGCCAGCAGTCCCCTTGGGCAGCCCCAGCATTTT | CASSPLGQPQHF
TRBJ1-1 | TRBD1 | TRBV11-2 | . | TGTGCCAGCAGCTTAGATGCTCCCGGGACAGGGGGCCGCGCTGAAGCTTTCTTT | CASSLDAPGTGGRAEAFF
TRBJ2-1 | TRBD1 | TRBV5-1 | . | TGCGCCAGCAGCTCGACAGGGGGTCATGAGCAGTTCTTC | CASSSTGGHEQFF